The sequence of this TCR beta chain was determined in a study of blood T cell repertoires in COVID-19. The wider study: The origin of the acute and convalescent COVID-19 samples was the United States, Italy and Spain. PBMCs, B-cell-depleted T cells, or T cells were the source of the cDNA or gDNA that made up the material.

There are 13 residues in the CDR3. Unmatched junction bases numbered 2, after V lost 5 bases and J lost 3 bases. Germline CDR1 MNHNY, CDR2 SVGAGI (reference sequence). Under the authors' procedure: Amplifying reference gene primers gave estimates of nucleated cell counts. The table came from immunoSEQ multiplex PCR; TCRdb's copy has only in-frame clones and leaves some out. The D gene and trimming were derived from the DNA, and the V and J assignments and clone size from that table. The table has about 500,000 clones, roughly nine tenths seen once. This clone appeared once. While infection was still active, Seattle patients were enrolled and then followed longitudinally.

This clonotype was obtained from a woman aged 45 to 65 with COVID-19, enrolled during active disease. The chain carries TRBV6-6 and TRBJ2-7, with 9 bases identical to TRBD1. What was sequenced was peripheral blood. The CDR3: CASSKGQGYEQYF. In DNA, the CDR3 is TGTGCCAGCAGTAAGGGACAGGGCTACGAGCAGTACTTC.